This section outlines one T cell receptor beta chain sequence together with its context. Its specificity is unknown. It is likely a read error, because the conserved phenylalanine at the end of the CDR3 is missing. Sampling over 8 ml of fresh peripheral blood provided the PBMCs. The record originates from a study of Graves' ophthalmopathy and Graves' hyperthyroidism. Study-wide points: The 13-signature model separated ophthalmopathy from stable hyperthyroidism at almost 90% sensitivity and roughly 80% specificity. Also, most clonotypes expanded in the thyroid above 0.001 frequency appeared in blood. The model achieved about 64% sensitivity and roughly 79% specificity for ophthalmopathy progression.

The CDR3 has 15 residues. V was trimmed by 4 bases and J by 6 bases, leaving 18 bases between them. Germline V gene lookup returns CDR1 GTSNPN and CDR2 SVGIG (reference sequence). RNA transcripts served as template for amplifying TCR beta CDR3 sequences. A first-round RT-PCR used HTBI primers, followed by a second-round multiplex PCR. One entry per CDR3 protein, called by TCRdb with MiXCR from the multiplex PCR reads. The table shows hundreds of thousands of distinct CDR3 sequences, with 22% occurring only once. The genes are TRBV30 and TRBJ2-2; perhaps TRBD1 as D (6 bases). The material sequenced was peripheral blood. The TCR was taken from a woman under 30 with stable Graves' hyperthyroidism. Some clones in this sample may be carry-over from other donors' samples. The CDR3 coding sequence is TGTGCCTGGAAAATCACAGGGTCGTCCCCCGGGGAGCTGTTTTCT. Protein product: CAWKITGSSPGELFS.